A selection of T cell receptor beta chains follows, all from one sample in a study of T cell repertoires in cytomegalovirus infection. TCRdb used MiXCR to reprocess the reads, holding one entry per CDR3 protein. The sample holds approximately 500,000 distinct CDR3 sequences, around 27% seen once. Input material: PBMCs. The receptors originated from a human donor in good health (CMV status not recorded). Some clones in this sample may be carry-over from other donors' samples. CDR3s include the opening cysteine and the closing phenylalanine or tryptophan. The D gene is left open where the match is weak. Where a row states a size, it is once, few, many or the class of an expanded clone; other rows omit it.

cdr3_nt cdr3_aa d_call clone_size j_call v_call
TGTGCCAGCAGCTTGGGTCTAGCGGGAGGAGTCAATGAGCAGTTCTTC CASSLGLAGGVNEQFF TRBD2 once TRBJ2-1 TRBV7-2
TGTGCCAGTAGTATCTCGGTAGCGGGGTCACAAGAGACCCAGTACTTC CASSISVAGSQETQYF TRBD2 few TRBJ2-5 TRBV19
TGTGCCAGCAGTCCCGACACAACACTCTATGGCTACACCTTC CASSPDTTLYGYTF - - TRBJ1-2 TRBV12-3/TRBV12-4
TGTGCCAGCAGCCCAAACCCGGGACTAGCGGGGAGATCTGGGGCCAACGTCCTGACTTTC CASSPNPGLAGRSGANVLTF TRBD2 - TRBJ2-6 TRBV7-9
TGTGCCAGCAGCTCGGCCCCGGGGACCCATGAGCAGTTCTTC CASSSAPGTHEQFF - few TRBJ2-1 TRBV7-9
TGTGCCAGCAGCCCCGGGGATAATAGCAATCAGCCCCAGCATTTT CASSPGDNSNQPQHF - few TRBJ1-5 TRBV7-9
TGTGCCAGTAGTCTGCCAGCACCTAGCAATCAGCCCCAGCATTTT CASSLPAPSNQPQHF - few TRBJ1-5 TRBV19
TGCGCCAGCAGCTTAACCGGGCCAAGAGGCAATCAGCCCCAGCATTTT CASSLTGPRGNQPQHF - - TRBJ1-5 TRBV5-1
TGTGCCAGCAGTAAGGGGACAGGGGGCCCAGATACGCAGTATTTT CASSKGTGGPDTQYF TRBD1 many TRBJ2-3 TRBV28
TGTGCCAGCAGCTTAGGACACGCCAGGAGTAAGGACGGGGAGCTGTTTTTT CASSLGHARSKDGELFF - few TRBJ2-2 TRBV7-9
TGCAGTGCTGGGATCGCAGATACGCAGTATTTT CSAGIADTQYF - - TRBJ2-3 TRBV20-1
TGTGCCTGGGCAATCGGGGATAACAATGAGCAGTTCTTC CAWAIGDNNEQFF - - TRBJ2-1 TRBV30
TGTGCCAGTAGTGAGGGAACCTTTTACAATGAGCAGTTCTTC CASSEGTFYNEQFF - few TRBJ2-1 TRBV19
TGTGCCAGTAGTATATACGAGGCCCACAATGAGCAGTTCTTC CASSIYEAHNEQFF - - TRBJ2-1 TRBV19
TGTGCCAGCAGCTTAGCAGCGGGAGGGCCGGAAGATACGCAGTATTTT CASSLAAGGPEDTQYF TRBD2 - TRBJ2-3 TRBV7-6
TGTGCCACCAGAGGACAGGGCACAGATACGCAGTATTTT CATRGQGTDTQYF TRBD1 - TRBJ2-3 TRBV24-1
TGTGCCAGCAGCAGGGGGCCGGGACCGATGGTCACGGACACTGAAGCTTTCTTT CASSRGPGPMVTDTEAFF TRBD1 - TRBJ1-1 TRBV11-2
TGTGCCAGCAGTTACAGCCAGGGTCGAGCTAACTATGGCTACACCTTC CASSYSQGRANYGYTF - few TRBJ1-2 TRBV6-5
TGCGCCAGCAGCCAAGAATCGGCCAGCAACAATGAGCAGTTCTTC CASSQESASNNEQFF - many TRBJ2-1 TRBV4-1
TGTGCCAGCAGTTACTCGAAGAAGCTTGCAGATACGCAGTATTTT CASSYSKKLADTQYF - - TRBJ2-3 TRBV6-2/TRBV6-3
TGTGCCAGCAGCAAACAGGGGTTCACTGAAGCTTTCTTT CASSKQGFTEAFF TRBD1 few TRBJ1-1 TRBV6-2/TRBV6-3
TGTGCCAGCAGTGAGGGAGGCTCCATGGGGTCACCCCTCCACTTT CASSEGGSMGSPLHF - once TRBJ1-6 TRBV25-1
TGTGCCAGCAGCTTATCGGGACAGCCCAAAGAGACCCAGTACTTC CASSLSGQPKETQYF TRBD1 - TRBJ2-5 TRBV7-9
TGCGCCAGCAGCCAGGGGAACGGGCTAGCGGGAGTGAGTGAGCAGTTCTTC CASSQGNGLAGVSEQFF TRBD2 - TRBJ2-1 TRBV4-3
TGTGCCAGCAGCCGGGGACTAGCGGGAGAGACCCAGTACTTC CASSRGLAGETQYF TRBD2 few TRBJ2-5 TRBV3-1
TGCAGCGTTGGTAGCGGAGTATACAATGAGCAGTTCTTC CSVGSGVYNEQFF - few TRBJ2-1 TRBV29-1